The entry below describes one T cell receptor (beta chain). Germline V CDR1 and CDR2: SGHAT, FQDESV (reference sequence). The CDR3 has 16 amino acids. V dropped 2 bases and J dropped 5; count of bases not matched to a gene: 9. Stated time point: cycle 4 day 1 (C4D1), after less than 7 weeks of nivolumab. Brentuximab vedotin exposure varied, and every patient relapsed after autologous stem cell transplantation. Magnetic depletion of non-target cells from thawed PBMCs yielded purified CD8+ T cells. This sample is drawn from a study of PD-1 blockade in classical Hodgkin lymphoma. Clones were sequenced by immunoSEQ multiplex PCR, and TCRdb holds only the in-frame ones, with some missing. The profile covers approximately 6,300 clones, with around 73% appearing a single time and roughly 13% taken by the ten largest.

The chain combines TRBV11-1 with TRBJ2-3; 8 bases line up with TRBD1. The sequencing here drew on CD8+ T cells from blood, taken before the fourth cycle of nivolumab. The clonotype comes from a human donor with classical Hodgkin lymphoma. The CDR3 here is CASSLWVAGGLDTQYF. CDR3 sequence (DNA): TGTGCCAGCAGCTTATGGGTGGCAGGGGGCCTAGATACGCAGTATTTT.